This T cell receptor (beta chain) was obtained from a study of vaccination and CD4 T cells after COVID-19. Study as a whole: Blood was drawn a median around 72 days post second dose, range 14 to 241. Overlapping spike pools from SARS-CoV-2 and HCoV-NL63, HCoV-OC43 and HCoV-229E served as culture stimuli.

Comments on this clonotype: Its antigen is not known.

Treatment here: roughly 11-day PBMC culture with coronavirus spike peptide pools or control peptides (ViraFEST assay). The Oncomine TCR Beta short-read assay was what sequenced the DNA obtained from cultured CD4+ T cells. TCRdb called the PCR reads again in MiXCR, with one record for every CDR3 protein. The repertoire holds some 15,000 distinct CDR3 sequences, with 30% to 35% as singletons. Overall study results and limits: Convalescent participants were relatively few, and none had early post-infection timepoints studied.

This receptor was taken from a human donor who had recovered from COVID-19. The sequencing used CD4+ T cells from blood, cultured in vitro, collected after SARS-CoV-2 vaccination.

The CDR3 nucleotides are TGTGCCAGCAGATCCCTTCGGGGCACCAGCTCCTACGAGCAGTACTTC. Amino acids: CASRSLRGTSSYEQYF. The chain recombines TRBV5-6 with TRBJ2-7; D may correspond to TRBD1 or TRBD2 (5 bases each). V lost 5 bases to trimming and J lost 0 bases, with 18 bases between them. The CDR3 is 16 residues long. CDR1 and CDR2 from the germline V gene are SGHDT and YYEEEE.